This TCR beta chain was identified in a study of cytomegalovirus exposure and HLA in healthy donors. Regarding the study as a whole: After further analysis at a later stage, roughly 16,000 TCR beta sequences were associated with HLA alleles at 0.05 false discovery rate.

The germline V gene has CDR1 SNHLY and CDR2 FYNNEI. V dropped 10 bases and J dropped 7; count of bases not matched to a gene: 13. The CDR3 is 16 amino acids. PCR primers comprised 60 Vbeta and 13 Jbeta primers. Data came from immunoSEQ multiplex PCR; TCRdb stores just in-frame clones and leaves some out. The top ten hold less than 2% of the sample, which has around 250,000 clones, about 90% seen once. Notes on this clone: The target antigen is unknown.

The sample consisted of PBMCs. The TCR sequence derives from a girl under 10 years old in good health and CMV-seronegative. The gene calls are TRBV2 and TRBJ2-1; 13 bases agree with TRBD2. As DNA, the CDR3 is TGTGCCACAAGAGAGCCCGGACTAGCGGGAGTAAATGAGCAGTTCTTC. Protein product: CATREPGLAGVNEQFF.